The next 4 T cell receptor beta chains were all read from a single sample in a study of blood T cell repertoires in COVID-19. Here immunoSEQ multiplex PCR was the method, and the copy in TCRdb shows in-frame clones only, minus some. The profile shows around 57,000 clones, roughly 87% of them singletons. Sequenced input: peripheral blood. The source of these receptors is a woman aged 80 or over with COVID-19, enrolled during active disease.

The J gene is TRBJ2-7, the V gene TRBV9, with D hard to call. The CDR3 is 13 residues long. The germline V gene encodes CDR1 SGDLS and CDR2 YYNGEE. V lost 2 bases, J lost 0 bases, and 6 bases lay in between. The DNA for the CDR3 is TGTGCCAGCAGCGTGAGTTTCTCCTACGAGCAGTACTTC. Translation: CASSVSFSYEQYF.

This chain joins TRBV12-3 or TRBV12-4 and TRBJ1-3; D not resolved. The V and J ends lost 6 bases and 7 bases respectively, with 13 bases between them. The CDR3 is 13 residues long. The CDR3 nucleotides read TGTGCCAGCAGGCGGATCACCCAGAACACCATATATTTT. This sequence encodes CASRRITQNTIYF.

The genes are TRBV4-1 and TRBJ1-2; D is unresolved. The CDR3 is made up of 14 amino acids. With 3 bases removed from V and 8 bases from J, the gap between germline ends came to 16 bases. The germline CDR1 and CDR2 sequences are MGHRA and YSYEKL. The CDR3 region has the DNA TGCGCCAGCAGCCACTCGCAGAGGGAAGGCGGCTACACCTTC. Its protein product is CASSHSQREGGYTF.

In nucleotides, the CDR3 is TGTGCCACCCGGGGTGGGCGCAATCAGCCCCAGCATTTT. Its translation is CATRGGRNQPQHF. This chain connects TRBV19 to TRBJ1-5, with D hard to call. Trimming pared 10 bases from V and 2 bases from J, leaving 12 bases between. This CDR3 has 13 residues. Germline CDR1 LNHDA, CDR2 SQIVND (reference sequence). Using reference TRBV19 and TRBJ1-5 for the parts outside the CDR3, the full variable domain is DGGITQSPKYLFRKEGQNVTLSCEQNLNHDAMYWYRQDPGQGLRLIYYSQIVNDFQKGDIAEGYSVSREKKESFPLTVTSAQKNPTAFYLCATRGGRNQPQHFGDGTRLSIL.